In its sample, the clone carrying this TCR beta chain was seen many times. The antigen is not known. These data originate in a study of identical twins. Through template switching, a universal primer site was introduced, and the cDNA contained unique molecular identifiers. TCRdb recomputed calls from the 5' RACE reads with MiXCR, one row per CDR3 protein. Of 690,000 or so distinct CDR3 sequences detected, about 9.4% appear once; the ten largest clones hold 0.85% to 1%. Whole-study findings and limits: Researchers reported weaker excess twin sharing in beta out-of-frame sequences.

This CDR3 region has 13 residues. Germline CDR1 and CDR2: SQVTM and ANQGSEA. Trimming cost V 4 bases and J 4 bases, with 14 bases left between them. The data were also submitted as part of a second study, on yellow fever vaccine responses in identical twins.

This receptor was taken from a woman between 18 and 29 years old in good health. Sequenced sample: PBMCs. The chain combines TRBV29-1 with TRBJ2-7, with D tentatively TRBD2 (5 bases). CDR3 loop: CSVAPRGWYEQYF. In DNA form, the CDR3 reads TGCAGCGTTGCCCCTCGCGGGTGGTACGAGCAGTACTTC.